This T cell receptor beta chain was captured in a study of T cell changes during pregnancy in multiple sclerosis. The CDR3 extends over 12 amino acids. The germline CDR1 and CDR2 sequences are GTSNPN and SVGIG (reference sequence). Trimming took 8 bases from V and 1 from J, leaving 11 bases between them. Generated by immunoSEQ multiplex PCR, the TCRdb table keeps only in-frame clones and is missing some. The data contain about 67,000 clones, 80% to 95% of them singletons. The V and J genes are TRBV30 and TRBJ2-5; weak D call: TRBD1 (6 bases). This clonotype was obtained from a female donor in good health, enrolled as a control in a pregnancy study. Material: peripheral blood, obtained in the second trimester of pregnancy. The CDR3 coding sequence is TGTGCCACACAGGGACGCCAAGAGACCCAGTACTTC. It yields the protein CATQGRQETQYF.